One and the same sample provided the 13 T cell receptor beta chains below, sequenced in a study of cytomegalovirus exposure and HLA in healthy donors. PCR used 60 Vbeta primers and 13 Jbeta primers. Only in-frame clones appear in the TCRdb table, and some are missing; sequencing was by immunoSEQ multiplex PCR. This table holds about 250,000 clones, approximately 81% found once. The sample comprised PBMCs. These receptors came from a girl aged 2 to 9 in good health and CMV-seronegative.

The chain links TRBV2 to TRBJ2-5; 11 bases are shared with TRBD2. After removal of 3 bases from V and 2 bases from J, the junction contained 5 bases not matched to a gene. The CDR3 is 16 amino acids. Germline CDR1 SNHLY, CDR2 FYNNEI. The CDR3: CASSDLAGGIQETQYF. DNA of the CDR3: TGTGCCAGCAGTGATTTAGCGGGAGGGATTCAAGAGACCCAGTACTTC. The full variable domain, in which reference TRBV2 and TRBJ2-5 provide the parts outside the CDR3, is EPEVTQTPSHQVTQMGQEVILRCVPISNHLYFYWYRQILGQKVEFLVSFYNNEISEKSEIFDDQFSVERPDGSNFTLKIRSTKLEDSAMYFCASSDLAGGIQETQYFGPGTRLLVL.

DNA for the CDR3: TGTGCCACCAGGGTCGGGGGACAAGAGACCCAGTACTTC. Protein product: CATRVGGQETQYF. The chain links TRBV15 to TRBJ2-5; D perhaps matches TRBD2 (6 bases). The CDR3 has 13 residues. Germline CDR1 is LNHNV and CDR2 is YYDKDF (reference sequence). V was shortened by 6 bases and J by 2 bases, with 10 bases between the two germline ends.

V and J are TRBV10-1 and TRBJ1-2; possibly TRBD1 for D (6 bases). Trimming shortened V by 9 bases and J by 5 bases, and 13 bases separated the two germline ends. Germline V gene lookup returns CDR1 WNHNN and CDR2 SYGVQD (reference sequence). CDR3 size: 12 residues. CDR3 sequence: CARNRTEYGYTF. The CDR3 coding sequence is TGCGCCAGAAATCGGACAGAGTATGGCTACACCTTC.

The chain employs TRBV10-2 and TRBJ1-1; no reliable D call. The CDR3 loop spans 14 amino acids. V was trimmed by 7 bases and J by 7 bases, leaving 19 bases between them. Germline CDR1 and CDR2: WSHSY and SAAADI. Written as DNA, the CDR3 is TGCGCCAGCACAGCATCCGGGTTTATCGGTGAAGCTTTCTTT. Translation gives CASTASGFIGEAFF.

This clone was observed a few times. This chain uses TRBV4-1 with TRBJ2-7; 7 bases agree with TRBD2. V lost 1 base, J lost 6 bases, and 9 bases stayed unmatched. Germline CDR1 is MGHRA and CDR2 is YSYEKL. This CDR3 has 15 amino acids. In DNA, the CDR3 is TGCGCCAGCAGCCAAGCCTCAGGGAGGGGTCGCGAGCAGTACTTC. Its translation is CASSQASGRGREQYF.

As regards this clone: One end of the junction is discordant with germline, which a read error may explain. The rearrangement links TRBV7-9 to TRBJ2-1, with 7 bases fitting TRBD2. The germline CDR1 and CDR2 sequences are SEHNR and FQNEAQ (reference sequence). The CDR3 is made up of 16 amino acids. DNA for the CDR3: TGTGTCAGCAGCTTAGCTTCTAGCGGCCCCTACAATGAGCAGTTCTTC. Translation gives CVSSLASSGPYNEQFF.

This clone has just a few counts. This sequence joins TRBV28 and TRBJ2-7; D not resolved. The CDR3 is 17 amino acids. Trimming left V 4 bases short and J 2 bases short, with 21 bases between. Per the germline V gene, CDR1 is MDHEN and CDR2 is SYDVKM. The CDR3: CASSSTPRFDAAYEQYF. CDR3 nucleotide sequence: TGTGCCAGCAGTTCCACTCCTAGATTTGATGCGGCCTACGAGCAGTACTTC.

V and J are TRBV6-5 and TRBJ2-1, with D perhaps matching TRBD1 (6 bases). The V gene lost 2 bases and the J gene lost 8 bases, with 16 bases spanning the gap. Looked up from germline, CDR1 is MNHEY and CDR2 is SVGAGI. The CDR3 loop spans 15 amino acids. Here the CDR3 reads CASSYGPPYRDEQFF. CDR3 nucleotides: TGTGCCAGCAGTTACGGGCCCCCCTACAGGGATGAGCAGTTCTTC.

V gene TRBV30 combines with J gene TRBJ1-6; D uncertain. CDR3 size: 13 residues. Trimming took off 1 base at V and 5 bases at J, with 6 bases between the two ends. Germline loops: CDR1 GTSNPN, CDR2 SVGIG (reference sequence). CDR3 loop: CAWSAEDNSPLHF. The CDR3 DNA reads TGTGCCTGGAGTGCGGAGGATAATTCACCCCTCCACTTT.

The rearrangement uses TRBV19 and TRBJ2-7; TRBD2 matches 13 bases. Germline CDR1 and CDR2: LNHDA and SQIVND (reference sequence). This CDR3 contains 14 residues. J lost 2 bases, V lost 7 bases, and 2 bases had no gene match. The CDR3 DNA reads TGTGCCAGTATGGGACTAGCGGGACCCTACGAGCAGTACTTC. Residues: CASMGLAGPYEQYF. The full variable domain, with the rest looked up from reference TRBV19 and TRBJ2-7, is DGGITQSPKYLFRKEGQNVTLSCEQNLNHDAMYWYRQDPGQGLRLIYYSQIVNDFQKGDIAEGYSVSREKKESFPLTVTSAQKNPTAFYLCASMGLAGPYEQYFGPGTRLTVT.

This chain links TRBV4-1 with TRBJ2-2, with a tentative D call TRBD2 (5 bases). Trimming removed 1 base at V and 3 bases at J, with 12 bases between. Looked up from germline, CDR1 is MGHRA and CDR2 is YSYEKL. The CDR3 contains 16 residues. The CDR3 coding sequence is TGCGCCAGCAGCCAAGCTCGGACGAGGGACACCGGGGAGCTGTTTTTT. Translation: CASSQARTRDTGELFF.

The CDR3, as DNA: TGTGCCAGCAGTGAGTTTCTATTGGGCACAGATACGCAGTATTTT. Its translation is CASSEFLLGTDTQYF. V and J are TRBV25-1 and TRBJ2-3; D is uncertain. Between the trimmed V and J ends, which lost 3 bases and 1 base, there was a span of 11 bases. CDR1 is MGHDK, CDR2 SYGVNS, per germline. The CDR3 sequence is 15 residues long.

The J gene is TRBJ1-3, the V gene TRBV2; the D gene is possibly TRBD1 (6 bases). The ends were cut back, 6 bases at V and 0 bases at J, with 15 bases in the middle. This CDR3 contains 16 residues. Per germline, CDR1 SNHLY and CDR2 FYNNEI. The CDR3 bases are TGTGCCAGCAGACTTGGGGGCGCGCGCTCTGGAAACACCATATATTTT. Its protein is CASRLGGARSGNTIYF. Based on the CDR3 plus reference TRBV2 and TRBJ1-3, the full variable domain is EPEVTQTPSHQVTQMGQEVILRCVPISNHLYFYWYRQILGQKVEFLVSFYNNEISEKSEIFDDQFSVERPDGSNFTLKIRSTKLEDSAMYFCASRLGGARSGNTIYFGEGSWLTVV.